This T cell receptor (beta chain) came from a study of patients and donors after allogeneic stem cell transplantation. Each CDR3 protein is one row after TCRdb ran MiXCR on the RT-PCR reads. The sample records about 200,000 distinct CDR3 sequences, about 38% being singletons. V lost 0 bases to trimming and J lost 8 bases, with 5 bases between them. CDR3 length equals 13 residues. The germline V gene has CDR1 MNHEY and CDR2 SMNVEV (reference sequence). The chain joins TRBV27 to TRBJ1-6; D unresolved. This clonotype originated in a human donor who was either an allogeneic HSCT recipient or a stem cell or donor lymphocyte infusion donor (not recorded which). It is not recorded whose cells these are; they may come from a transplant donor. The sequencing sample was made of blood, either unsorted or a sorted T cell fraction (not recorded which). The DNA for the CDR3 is TGTGCCAGCAGTTTATCAGAGTATTCACCCCTCCACTTT. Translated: CASSLSEYSPLHF.